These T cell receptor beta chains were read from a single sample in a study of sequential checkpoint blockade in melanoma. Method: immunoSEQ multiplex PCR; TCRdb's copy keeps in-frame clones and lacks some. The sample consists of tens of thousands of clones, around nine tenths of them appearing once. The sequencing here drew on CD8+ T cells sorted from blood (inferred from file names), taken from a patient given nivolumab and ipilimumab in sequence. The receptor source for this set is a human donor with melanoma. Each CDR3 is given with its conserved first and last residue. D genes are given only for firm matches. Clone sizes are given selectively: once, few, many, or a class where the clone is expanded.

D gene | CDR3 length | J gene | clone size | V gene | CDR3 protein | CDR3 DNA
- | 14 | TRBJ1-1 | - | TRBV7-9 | CASSLTVRGVEAFF | TGTGCCAGCAGCTTAACTGTTAGGGGCGTTGAAGCTTTCTTT
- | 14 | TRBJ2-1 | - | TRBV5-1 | CASSLRTAYNEQFF | TGCGCCAGCAGCTTGAGGACAGCCTACAATGAGCAGTTCTTC
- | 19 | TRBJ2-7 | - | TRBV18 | CASSPLNGGFRRQRYEQYF | TGTGCCAGCTCACCACTGAATGGGGGGTTCCGCAGGCAACGGTACGAGCAGTACTTC
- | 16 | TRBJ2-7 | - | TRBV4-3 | CASSQDLGQTGYEQYF | TGCGCCAGCAGCCAAGATCTTGGACAGACGGGGTACGAGCAGTACTTC
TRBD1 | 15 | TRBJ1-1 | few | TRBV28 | CASSLPQTGYTEAFF | TGTGCCAGCAGCCTCCCTCAGACAGGGTACACTGAAGCTTTCTTT
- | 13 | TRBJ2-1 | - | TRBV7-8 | CASRLLAGNEQFF | TGTGCCAGCAGGTTGTTAGCCGGCAATGAGCAGTTCTTC
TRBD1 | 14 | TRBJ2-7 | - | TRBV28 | CASSKTGGSYEQYF | TGTGCCAGCAGCAAGACAGGGGGGTCCTACGAGCAGTACTTC
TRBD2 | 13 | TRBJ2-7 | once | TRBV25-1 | CASSDTSGYEQYF | TGTGCCAGCAGTGATACTAGCGGCTACGAGCAGTACTTC
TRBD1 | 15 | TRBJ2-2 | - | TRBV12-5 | CASANDRVYTGELFF | TGTGCTAGTGCCAACGACAGGGTCTACACCGGGGAGCTGTTTTTT
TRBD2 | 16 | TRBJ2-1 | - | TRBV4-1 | CASSQRTSGSYNEQFF | TGCGCCAGCAGCCAACGGACTAGCGGGAGCTACAATGAGCAGTTCTTC
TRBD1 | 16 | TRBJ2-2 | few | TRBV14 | CASSPIGQGWAGELFF | TGTGCCAGCAGCCCAATCGGACAGGGCTGGGCCGGGGAGCTGTTTTTT
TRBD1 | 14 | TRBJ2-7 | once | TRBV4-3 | CASSQEQGPYEQYF | TGCGCCAGCAGCCAGGAACAGGGGCCCTACGAGCAGTACTTC
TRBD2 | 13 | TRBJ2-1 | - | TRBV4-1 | CAGSGGPYNEQFF | TGCGCCGGAAGCGGGGGTCCTTACAATGAGCAATTCTTC
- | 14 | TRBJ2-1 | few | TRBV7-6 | CASSLSGTYNEQFF | TGTGCCAGCAGCTTGTCCGGGACTTACAATGAGCAGTTCTTC
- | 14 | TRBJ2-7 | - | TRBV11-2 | CASSLTGFSYEQYF | TGTGCCAGCAGCTTAACCGGGTTTTCCTACGAGCAGTACTTC
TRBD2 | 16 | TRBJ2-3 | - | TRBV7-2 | CASSRTSGDLGDTQYF | TGTGCCAGCAGCCGGACTAGTGGGGATCTGGGAGATACGCAGTATTTT
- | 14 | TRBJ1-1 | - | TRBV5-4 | CASSWAGVNTEAFF | TGTGCCAGCAGCTGGGCGGGGGTGAACACTGAAGCTTTCTTT
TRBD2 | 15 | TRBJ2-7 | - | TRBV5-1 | CASSLRLAGAYEQYF | TGCGCCAGCAGCTTGCGTCTAGCGGGAGCCTACGAGCAGTACTTC
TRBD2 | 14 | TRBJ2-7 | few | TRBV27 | CASSLSGLAGEQYF | TGTGCCAGCAGTTTATCTGGACTAGCAGGCGAGCAGTACTTC
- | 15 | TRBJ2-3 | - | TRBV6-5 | CASSNPRGGTDTQYF | TGTGCCAGCAGTAATCCCCGGGGAGGTACAGATACGCAGTATTTT
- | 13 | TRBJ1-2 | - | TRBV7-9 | CASSQIRRDGYTF | TGTGCCAGCAGCCAAATCCGGAGAGATGGCTACACCTTC
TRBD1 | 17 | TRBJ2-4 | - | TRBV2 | CASSEPRTGGVENIQYF | TGTGCCAGCAGTGAACCTAGGACAGGGGGTGTCGAAAACATTCAGTACTTC
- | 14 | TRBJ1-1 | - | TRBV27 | CASSFRVGDTEAFF | TGTGCCAGCAGTTTCAGGGTTGGGGACACTGAAGCTTTCTTT
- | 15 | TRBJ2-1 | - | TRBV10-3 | CAISEEERRLNEQFF | TGTGCCATCAGTGAGGAGGAAAGGAGGTTGAATGAGCAGTTCTTC
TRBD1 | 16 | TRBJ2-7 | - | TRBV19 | CASSISSAGGAYEQYF | TGTGCCAGTAGTATCTCGAGCGCAGGGGGAGCTTACGAGCAGTACTTC
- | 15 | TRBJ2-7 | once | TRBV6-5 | CASSHLGEALYEQYF | TGTGCCAGCAGTCACCTAGGGGAGGCTCTCTACGAGCAGTACTTC
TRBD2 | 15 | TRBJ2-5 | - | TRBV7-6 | CASSLPRAGDETQYF | TGTGCCAGCAGCCTCCCCAGAGCGGGGGATGAGACCCAGTACTTC
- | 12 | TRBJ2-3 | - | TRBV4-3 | CASSQDQDTQYF | TGCGCCAGCAGCCAAGATCAAGATACGCAGTATTTT
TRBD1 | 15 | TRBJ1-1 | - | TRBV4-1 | CASSRTGIMNTEAFF | TGCGCCAGCAGTCGGACAGGGATCATGAACACTGAAGCTTTCTTT
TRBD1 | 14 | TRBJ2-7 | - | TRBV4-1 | CASSQVGDRNEQYF | TGCGCCAGCAGCCAAGTAGGGGACAGAAACGAGCAGTACTTC
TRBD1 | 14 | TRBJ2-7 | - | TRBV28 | CASRNLRGPGEQYF | TGTGCCAGCAGGAACCTCAGGGGGCCGGGCGAGCAGTACTTC
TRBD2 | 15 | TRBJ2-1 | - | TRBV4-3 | CASSQDWTSGNEQFF | TGCGCCAGCAGCCAAGACTGGACTAGCGGCAATGAGCAGTTCTTC
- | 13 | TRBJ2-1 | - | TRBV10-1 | CASSPALVNEQFF | TGCGCCAGCAGTCCGGCCCTAGTAAATGAGCAGTTCTTC
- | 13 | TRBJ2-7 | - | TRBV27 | CASRHKRAYEQYF | TGTGCCAGCAGACACAAGCGGGCCTACGAGCAGTACTTC
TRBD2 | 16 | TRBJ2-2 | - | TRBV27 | CASSPGLAGVTGELFF | TGTGCCAGCAGTCCCGGACTAGCGGGGGTCACCGGGGAGCTGTTTTTT
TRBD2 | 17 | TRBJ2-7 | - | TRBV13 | CASSVGLAGQSSYEQYF | TGTGCCAGCAGCGTAGGACTAGCGGGCCAGTCCTCCTACGAGCAGTACTTC
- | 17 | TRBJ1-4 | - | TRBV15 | CATSRLQPGQPNEKLFF | TGTGCCACCAGCAGATTACAGCCGGGACAACCTAATGAAAAACTGTTTTTT
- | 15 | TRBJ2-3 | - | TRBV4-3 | CASSQEIVPTDTQYF | TGCGCCAGCAGCCAAGAAATAGTCCCGACAGATACGCAGTATTTT
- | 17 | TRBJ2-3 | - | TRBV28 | CASSFRGQLDSTDTQYF | TGTGCCAGCAGCTTTCGCGGACAATTGGACAGCACAGATACGCAGTATTTT
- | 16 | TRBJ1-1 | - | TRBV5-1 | CASRSSGSAGLVEAFF | TGCGCCAGCAGGTCGTCAGGGTCGGCGGGACTAGTTGAAGCTTTCTTT
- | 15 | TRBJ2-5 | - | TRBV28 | CASSSVAGRLGTQYF | TGTGCCAGCAGTTCTGTGGCGGGACGGCTAGGGACCCAGTACTTC
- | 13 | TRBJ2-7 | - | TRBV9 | CASSVGQWYEQYF | TGTGCCAGCAGCGTAGGCCAGTGGTACGAGCAGTACTTC
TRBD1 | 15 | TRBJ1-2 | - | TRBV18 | CASSPDIDRGYGYTF | TGTGCCAGCTCACCCGACATTGACAGGGGGTACGGCTACACCTTC
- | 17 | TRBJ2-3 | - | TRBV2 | CASSLSQGGGNTDTQYF | TGTGCCAGCAGTTTGTCTCAGGGAGGGGGAAACACAGATACGCAGTATTTT
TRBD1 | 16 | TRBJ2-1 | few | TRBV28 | CASRSLKGQAFNEQFF | TGTGCCAGCAGGTCCCTCAAGGGACAGGCCTTCAATGAGCAGTTCTTC
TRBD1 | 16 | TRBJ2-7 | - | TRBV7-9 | CASSLLGHLQGSEQYF | TGTGCCAGCAGCTTACTGGGGCATCTACAGGGGTCCGAGCAGTACTTC
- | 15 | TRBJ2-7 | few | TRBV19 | CASSGLGSLADEQYF | TGTGCCAGTAGTGGACTCGGCTCCCTCGCGGACGAGCAGTACTTC
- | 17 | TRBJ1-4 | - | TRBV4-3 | CASSQDGLEWEGEKLFF | TGCGCCAGCAGCCAAGATGGCCTGGAGTGGGAGGGTGAAAAACTGTTTTTT
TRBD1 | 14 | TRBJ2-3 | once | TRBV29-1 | CSVEDQGAADTQYF | TGCAGCGTTGAAGATCAGGGGGCGGCAGATACGCAGTATTTT
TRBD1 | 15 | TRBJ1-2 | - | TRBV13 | CASSQATGVGYGYTF | TGCGCCAGCAGCCAAGCCACAGGGGTGGGCTATGGCTACACCTTC
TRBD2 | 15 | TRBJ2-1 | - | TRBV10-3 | CAISEIGGGAIEQFF | TGTGCCATCAGTGAGATAGGCGGGGGGGCGATAGAGCAGTTCTTC
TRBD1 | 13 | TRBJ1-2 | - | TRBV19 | CASSIGQGYGYTF | TGTGCCAGTAGTATCGGACAGGGCTATGGCTACACCTTC
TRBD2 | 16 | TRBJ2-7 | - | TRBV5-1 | CASSLIWGGIKNEQYF | TGCGCCAGCAGCTTGATCTGGGGGGGGATAAAGAACGAGCAGTACTTC
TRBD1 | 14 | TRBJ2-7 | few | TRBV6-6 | CASSPGDSTYEQYF | TGTGCCAGCAGTCCCGGGGACAGTACCTACGAGCAGTACTTC
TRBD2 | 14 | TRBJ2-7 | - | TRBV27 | CASRRTSGPYEQYF | TGTGCCAGCAGAAGGACTAGCGGCCCCTACGAGCAGTACTTC
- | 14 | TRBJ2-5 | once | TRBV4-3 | CASSPRGMEETQYF | TGCGCCAGCAGCCCTCGAGGGATGGAAGAGACCCAGTACTTC
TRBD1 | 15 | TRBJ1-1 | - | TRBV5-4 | CASSPGQGAPTEAFF | TGTGCCAGCAGCCCCGGACAGGGGGCGCCAACTGAAGCTTTCTTT
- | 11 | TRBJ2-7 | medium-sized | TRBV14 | CASSVFYEQYF | TGTGCCAGCAGCGTCTTCTACGAGCAGTACTTC